The rows below give T cell receptor beta chains drawn from one sample of a study of T cell repertoires in cytomegalovirus infection. TCRdb redid the calling of the reads with MiXCR, one entry per CDR3 protein. The sample lists approximately 260,000 distinct CDR3 sequences, 20% to 25% seen once, with roughly a fifth in the top ten. Their recognized antigens are unknown. Sequenced here: cultured PBMCs, sampled from culture after CMV antigen stimulation. All receptors derive from a human donor in good health (CMV status not recorded). Some clones in this sample may be carry-over from other donors' samples. Both conserved end residues are part of each CDR3. The D gene is left open where the match is weak. Only part of the rows carry a size: once, few, many, or a class if the clone is expanded.

j_call: TRBJ2-1
v_call: TRBV5-4
d_call: TRBD1
clone_size: NA
cdr3_aa: CASMLRDRAYNEQFF
cdr3_nt: TGTGCCAGCATGCTCCGGGACAGAGCTTACAATGAGCAGTTCTTC

j_call: TRBJ2-3
v_call: TRBV5-1
d_call: TRBD1
clone_size: once
cdr3_aa: CASSLASGQDTDTQYF
cdr3_nt: TGCGCCAGCAGCTTGGCCTCGGGACAGGACACAGATACGCAGTATTTT

j_call: TRBJ2-3
v_call: TRBV7-2
d_call: TRBD2
clone_size: many
cdr3_aa: CASSPGVAGVWTDTQYF
cdr3_nt: TGTGCCAGCAGCCCTGGGGTAGCGGGAGTCTGGACAGATACGCAGTATTTT

j_call: TRBJ2-2
v_call: TRBV7-2
d_call: NA
clone_size: many
cdr3_aa: CASSLFWDTGELFF
cdr3_nt: TGTGCCAGCAGCTTATTTTGGGACACCGGGGAGCTGTTTTTT

j_call: TRBJ2-2
v_call: TRBV6-5
d_call: NA
clone_size: few
cdr3_aa: CASSYMGTGELFF
cdr3_nt: TGTGCCAGCAGTTATATGGGGACCGGGGAGCTGTTTTTT

j_call: TRBJ2-5
v_call: TRBV28
d_call: NA
clone_size: NA
cdr3_aa: CASSLYNPRREETQYF
cdr3_nt: TGTGCCAGCAGTTTATACAATCCTCGTAGGGAAGAGACCCAGTACTTC

j_call: TRBJ1-4
v_call: TRBV12-3/TRBV12-4
d_call: TRBD1
clone_size: few
cdr3_aa: CASSLGTGMAEKLFF
cdr3_nt: TGTGCCAGCAGTTTGGGGACAGGGATGGCTGAAAAACTGTTTTTT

j_call: TRBJ2-2
v_call: TRBV7-9
d_call: TRBD1
clone_size: NA
cdr3_aa: CASSGDRVVTGELFF
cdr3_nt: TGTGCCAGCAGCGGGGACAGGGTAGTGACCGGGGAGCTGTTTTTT

j_call: TRBJ2-3
v_call: TRBV7-2
d_call: NA
clone_size: few
cdr3_aa: CASSLVRGRGTDTQYF
cdr3_nt: TGTGCCAGCAGCTTAGTTCGGGGGCGCGGCACAGATACGCAGTATTTT

j_call: TRBJ2-7
v_call: TRBV4-3
d_call: TRBD1
clone_size: NA
cdr3_aa: CASSQGTGVSEQYF
cdr3_nt: TGCGCCAGCAGCCAAGGGACAGGGGTCTCCGAGCAGTACTTC

j_call: TRBJ2-7
v_call: TRBV27
d_call: NA
clone_size: NA
cdr3_aa: CASSRGTYEQYF
cdr3_nt: TGTGCCAGCAGCCGCGGGACCTACGAGCAGTACTTC

j_call: TRBJ2-2
v_call: TRBV11-3
d_call: NA
clone_size: NA
cdr3_aa: CASSLVRLGGQTGELFF
cdr3_nt: TGTGCCAGCAGCTTAGTACGTCTCGGGGGGCAAACCGGGGAGCTGTTTTTT

j_call: TRBJ2-5
v_call: TRBV5-6
d_call: NA
clone_size: NA
cdr3_aa: CASSSPTRQETQYF
cdr3_nt: TGTGCCAGCAGCTCTCCGACTAGACAAGAGACCCAGTACTTC

j_call: TRBJ1-1
v_call: TRBV11-3
d_call: NA
clone_size: many
cdr3_aa: CASSLDHGGINTEAFF
cdr3_nt: TGTGCCAGCAGCTTAGATCATGGGGGAATAAACACTGAAGCTTTCTTT

j_call: TRBJ2-2
v_call: TRBV12-3/TRBV12-4
d_call: NA
clone_size: NA
cdr3_aa: CASSFHATGELFF
cdr3_nt: TGTGCCAGCAGTTTCCACGCCACCGGGGAGCTGTTTTTT

j_call: TRBJ2-7
v_call: TRBV7-2
d_call: NA
clone_size: many
cdr3_aa: CASSLPGTRDEQYF
cdr3_nt: TGTGCCAGCAGCCTACCGGGGACTCGGGACGAGCAGTACTTC

j_call: TRBJ2-1
v_call: TRBV7-2
d_call: TRBD1
clone_size: many
cdr3_aa: CASSPWTGGVDEQFF
cdr3_nt: TGTGCCAGCAGCCCGTGGACAGGGGGCGTCGATGAGCAGTTCTTC

j_call: TRBJ2-3
v_call: TRBV11-3
d_call: TRBD2
clone_size: NA
cdr3_aa: CASSPRREGPTDTQYF
cdr3_nt: TGTGCCAGCAGCCCCCGGCGGGAGGGTCCCACAGATACGCAGTATTTT

j_call: TRBJ2-3
v_call: TRBV20-1
d_call: TRBD2
clone_size: NA
cdr3_aa: CSASRPAGGKDTQYF
cdr3_nt: TGCAGTGCGAGCCGCCCAGCGGGAGGGAAAGATACGCAGTATTTT

j_call: TRBJ2-1
v_call: TRBV6-2/TRBV6-3
d_call: NA
clone_size: many
cdr3_aa: CASSDANEQFF
cdr3_nt: TGTGCCAGCAGTGATGCCAATGAGCAGTTCTTC

j_call: TRBJ2-1
v_call: TRBV20-1
d_call: TRBD2
clone_size: NA
cdr3_aa: CSAPGLAGVGNEQFF
cdr3_nt: TGCAGTGCTCCAGGACTAGCGGGAGTAGGCAATGAGCAGTTCTTC

j_call: TRBJ2-1
v_call: TRBV7-2
d_call: TRBD2
clone_size: many
cdr3_aa: CASSLRGTSLSNNEQFF
cdr3_nt: TGTGCCAGCAGCTTGAGAGGGACTAGCCTTTCGAACAATGAGCAGTTCTTC

j_call: TRBJ2-5
v_call: TRBV7-9
d_call: TRBD1
clone_size: many
cdr3_aa: CASSHPGQGRETQYF
cdr3_nt: TGTGCCAGCAGCCATCCGGGACAGGGGCGAGAGACCCAGTACTTC

j_call: TRBJ2-1
v_call: TRBV15
d_call: TRBD2
clone_size: NA
cdr3_aa: CATSQAGTGSNEQFF
cdr3_nt: TGTGCCACCAGCCAAGCGGGAACGGGGTCGAATGAGCAGTTCTTC

j_call: TRBJ2-1
v_call: TRBV6-2/TRBV6-3
d_call: NA
clone_size: NA
cdr3_aa: CASSYGGTHNEQFF
cdr3_nt: TGTGCCAGCAGTTATGGGGGGACGCACAATGAGCAGTTCTTC

j_call: TRBJ2-5
v_call: TRBV7-2
d_call: TRBD2
clone_size: few
cdr3_aa: CASSLVSGSSLETQYF
cdr3_nt: TGTGCCAGCAGCTTAGTAAGCGGGAGTTCCCTCGAGACCCAGTACTTC

j_call: TRBJ1-5
v_call: TRBV20-1
d_call: NA
clone_size: NA
cdr3_aa: CSVRGRASNQPQHF
cdr3_nt: TGCAGTGTCAGGGGCAGGGCGAGCAATCAGCCCCAGCATTTT

j_call: TRBJ1-2
v_call: TRBV12-3/TRBV12-4
d_call: NA
clone_size: few
cdr3_aa: CATGDYGYTF
cdr3_nt: TGTGCCACCGGGGACTATGGCTACACCTTC

j_call: TRBJ1-5
v_call: TRBV4-1
d_call: TRBD1
clone_size: NA
cdr3_aa: CASSPSEGQGAVQPQHF
cdr3_nt: TGCGCCAGCAGCCCTTCCGAGGGACAGGGGGCGGTTCAGCCCCAGCATTTT

j_call: TRBJ1-1
v_call: TRBV6-1
d_call: NA
clone_size: few
cdr3_aa: CASSERGGYYTEAFF
cdr3_nt: TGTGCCAGCAGTGAAAGGGGAGGGTATTATACTGAAGCTTTCTTT

j_call: TRBJ1-5
v_call: TRBV7-2
d_call: NA
clone_size: many
cdr3_aa: CASSITGYSNQPQHF
cdr3_nt: TGTGCCAGCAGCATCACAGGATATAGCAATCAGCCCCAGCATTTT